These 19 T cell receptor beta chains were all obtained from the same sample, sequenced in a study of blood T cells in healthy people across ages. A J-beta primer mix and a sample-barcoded 5' primer were used in a second PCR of about 7 to 12 cycles. Each CDR3 protein gets one entry after TCRdb re-called the 5' RACE reads with MiXCR. The sample lists 450,000 to 700,000 distinct CDR3 sequences; roughly a quarter were seen once. The source material was blood. The receptors were gathered from a woman in her 70s in good health.

The V and J genes are TRBV20-1 and TRBJ2-5; D is uncertain. The end of the DNA fits TRBJ2-7 better, so the J call may be wrong. This CDR3 is built from 16 residues. Germline values: CDR1 DFQATT, CDR2 SNEGSKA (reference sequence). CDR3 bases: TGCAGTGCCGAGAATCGCGGTGGCAGCGAACCCTACGAGCAGTACTTC. This gives the protein CSAENRGGSEPYEQYF.

The chain links TRBV21-1 to TRBJ2-5; the tabulated D call, TRBD1, remains unverified against the DNA. TRBV21-1 is noted as a pseudogene. The CDR3 is 15 residues long. In DNA, the CDR3 is TGTGCCAGCAGCAAAGCGCGGGACACGGGAGAGACCCAGTACTTC. Translating it yields CASSKARDTGETQYF.

The chain uses TRBV6-5 and TRBJ1-2, with D perhaps TRBD1 (6 bases). The V gene's germline CDR1 is MNHEY and CDR2 SVGAGI. The CDR3 extends over 16 amino acids. The V end lost 0 bases, the J end lost 6 bases, and 17 bases lay between the germline ends. This CDR3 is CASSYSRAGAIHGYTF. The CDR3 DNA follows: TGTGCCAGCAGTTACTCGAGGGCGGGGGCAATACATGGCTACACCTTC.

This clonotype was counted at least ten times. The chain combines TRBV25-1 with TRBJ2-3; the D is unclear. V lost 3 bases, J lost 0 bases, and 10 bases lay in between. Germline V CDR1 and CDR2: MGHDK, SYGVNS. The CDR3 extends over 15 amino acids. CDR3 nucleotide sequence: TGTGCCAGCAGTGATCCGGCAGAAAGCACAGATACGCAGTATTTT. This encodes CASSDPAESTDTQYF. The entire variable domain, with the rest obtained from reference TRBV25-1 and TRBJ2-3, is as follows: EADIYQTPRYLVIGTGKKITLECSQTMGHDKMYWYQQDPGMELHLIHYSYGVNSTEKGDLSSESTVSRIRTEHFPLTLESARPSHTSQYLCASSDPAESTDTQYFGPGTRLTVL.

This clonotype was seen a handful of times. J is TRBJ2-5 and V is TRBV7-2; 12 nucleotides match TRBD1. V shed 4 bases, J shed 3 bases, and the junction held 6 bases outside the gene matches. The CDR3 is made up of 16 amino acids. From germline, CDR1 is SGHTA and CDR2 FQGNSA. The CDR3 region is CASSSKGTGGEETQYF. CDR3 DNA sequence: TGTGCCAGCAGCTCCAAAGGGACAGGGGGCGAAGAGACCCAGTACTTC. Supplemented by reference TRBV7-2 and TRBJ2-5, the full variable domain reads GAGVSQSPSNKVTEKGKDVELRCDPISGHTALYWYRQSLGQGLEFLIYFQGNSAPDKSGLPSDRFSAERTGGSVSTLTIQRTQQEDSAVYLCASSSKGTGGEETQYFGPGTRLLVL.

This clonotype was detected ten times or more. The junction differs from germline at one of its ends, possibly a read error. The rearrangement uses TRBV5-1 and TRBJ2-7; D not certain. The germline gives CDR1 SGHRS, CDR2 YFSETQ. This CDR3 region has 12 residues. The CDR3 DNA sequence: TGTGCCAGCTCAACCGACTCCTACGAGCAGTACTTC. As protein: CASSTDSYEQYF.

Comments on this clonotype: The CDR3 does not end in the conserved phenylalanine or tryptophan, so this is likely a read error. This chain joins TRBV27 and TRBJ2-3; 10 bases map to TRBD1. V shed 7 bases and J 5 bases; nucleotides not matched to a gene: 12. Germline V gene lookup returns CDR1 MNHEY and CDR2 SMNVEV (reference sequence). This CDR3 is built from 16 residues. CDR3 nucleotides: TGTGCCAGCAATAGACAGGGGGCGCAGGGAATAGATACGCAGTATCTT. Its translation is CASNRQGAQGIDTQYL.

This clonotype was recorded a few times. The V gene is TRBV11-3, the J gene TRBJ2-7; D gene uncertain. This CDR3 spans 11 amino acids. The germline V gene encodes CDR1 SGHNT and CDR2 YENEEA. V lost 5 bases and J lost 5, with 7 bases in between. Here the CDR3 DNA reads TGTGCCAGCAGCCAGTGGGACGAGCAGTACTTC. Protein product: CASSQWDEQYF.

The V and J genes are TRBV3-1 and TRBJ1-1; a possible D gene is TRBD1 (5 bases). The CDR3 is 12 residues long. Germline CDR1 reads LGHDT; CDR2 reads YNNKEL (reference sequence). Trimming stripped 2 bases from V and 8 bases from J, with 9 bases between. This CDR3 is CASSQRRGEAFF. In DNA form, the CDR3 reads TGTGCCAGCAGCCAACGGCGGGGGGAAGCTTTCTTT. The whole variable domain, remainder taken from reference TRBV3-1 and TRBJ1-1, is DTAVSQTPKYLVTQMGNDKSIKCEQNLGHDTMYWYKQDSKKFLKIMFSYNNKELIINETVPNRFSPKSPDKAHLNLHINSLELGDSAVYFCASSQRRGEAFFGQGTRLTVV.

This clonotype was seen a handful of times. One base away lies a much larger clone, so this may be a sequencing read error. As the CDR3 is not closed by the conserved phenylalanine or tryptophan, this likely results from a read error. The chain links TRBV7-3 to TRBJ2-5; 10 nucleotides match TRBD1. V was pared by 5 bases and J by 4 bases, with 4 bases of the junction left unmatched. This CDR3 spans 14 amino acids. Germline V lookup: CDR1 SGHTA, CDR2 FQGTGA. The chain's CDR3 is CASSPRDRGETQYL. CDR3 nucleotide sequence: TGTGCCAGCAGCCCACGGGACAGGGGAGAGACCCAGTACCTC.

This clonotype was counted only a few times. The gene calls are TRBV4-2 and TRBJ2-1, with a weak D call TRBD1 (6 bases). The CDR3 extends over 17 amino acids. V was cut by 0 bases and J by 9 bases, with 21 bases left in between. Germline CDR1 LGHNA, CDR2 YNFKEQ. The CDR3 reads CASSQDWGSAEGGEQFF. CDR3 coding DNA: TGTGCCAGCAGCCAAGATTGGGGGTCGGCAGAAGGGGGTGAGCAGTTCTTC.

The V and J genes are TRBV28 and TRBJ2-5, with D possibly matching TRBD1 (7 bases). Germline values: CDR1 MDHEN, CDR2 SYDVKM. This CDR3 region has 14 residues. V lost 5 bases, J lost 5 bases, and 15 bases lay in between. CDR3 region: CASSVTGAGETQYF. The CDR3 DNA is TGTGCCAGCAGTGTTACAGGGGCGGGGGAGACCCAGTACTTC.

The sample holds a few counts of this clonotype. The chain has TRBV7-2 and TRBJ2-1, with a possible D match to TRBD1 (5 bases). Judging by the DNA end, TRBJ2-7 fits better; the J call may be wrong. CDR1 SGHTA and CDR2 FQGNSA come from the germline V gene. The CDR3 length is 15 residues. As DNA, the CDR3 is TGTGCCAGCAGCTCTCAAGGGGCGGATTACTACGAGCAGTACTTC. Residues: CASSSQGADYYEQYF.

The chain has TRBV10-3 and TRBJ2-1; the D is unclear. This CDR3 has 11 amino acids. Trimming removed 7 bases from V and 9 bases from J, with 10 bases in between. Germline values: CDR1 ENHRY, CDR2 SYGVKD. CDR3 residues: CAIMTDLEQFF. The DNA of the CDR3 is TGTGCCATCATGACGGATCTTGAGCAGTTCTTC.

This clonotype was seen many times. The genes are TRBV2 and TRBJ2-7; possibly TRBD1 or TRBD2 for D (5 bases each). Germline lookup yields CDR1 SNHLY and CDR2 FYNNEI. CDR3 length: 15 residues. Deletions cut 3 bases from V and 4 bases from J, with 16 bases between. The CDR3 nucleotides read TGTGCCAGCAGTGAGGGACCAGGTCAGGGATACGAGCAGTACTTC. Amino acids: CASSEGPGQGYEQYF.

This chain connects TRBV3-1 to TRBJ1-1; TRBD1 agrees at 9 bases. J lost 10 bases, V lost 0 bases, and 9 bases had no gene match. The CDR3 covers 15 residues. Germline CDR1 reads LGHDT; CDR2 reads YNNKEL (reference sequence). The CDR3 nucleotides read TGTGCCAGCAGCCAAGATTCTACAGGGGGCCTAACAGCTTTCTTT. Protein sequence: CASSQDSTGGLTAFF.

This clonotype was observed a few times. The chain employs TRBV7-3 and TRBJ1-1; TRBD1 is a possible D gene (6 bases). V lost 1 base to trimming and J lost 3 bases, with 9 bases between them. Germline V CDR1 and CDR2: SGHTA, FQGTGA. The CDR3 length is 14 residues. The CDR3 is CASSLRHRDTEAFF. The CDR3 region has the DNA TGTGCCAGCAGCTTAAGACACAGGGACACTGAAGCTTTCTTT.

In this sample, this clonotype turned up a few times. The chain carries TRBV6-6 and TRBJ2-7; the D is unclear. Germline CDR1 and CDR2: MNHNY and SVGAGI (reference sequence). This CDR3 has 13 residues. V was cut by 8 bases and J by 2 bases, with 13 bases left in between. The CDR3 bases are TGTGCCAGCCGACTCGCCGACACCTACGAGCAGTACTTC. Translation: CASRLADTYEQYF.

This clonotype was counted between two and nine times. V is TRBV6-2 or TRBV6-3 and J is TRBJ1-2; D not certain. The CDR3 sequence is 15 residues long. V was cut by 5 bases and J by 2 bases, with 15 bases left in between. CDR1 is MNHEY, CDR2 SVGEGT, per germline. The CDR3 region has the DNA TGTGCCAGCAGTCGCGGAGGTATATTAAACTATGGCTACACCTTC. As protein: CASSRGGILNYGYTF.